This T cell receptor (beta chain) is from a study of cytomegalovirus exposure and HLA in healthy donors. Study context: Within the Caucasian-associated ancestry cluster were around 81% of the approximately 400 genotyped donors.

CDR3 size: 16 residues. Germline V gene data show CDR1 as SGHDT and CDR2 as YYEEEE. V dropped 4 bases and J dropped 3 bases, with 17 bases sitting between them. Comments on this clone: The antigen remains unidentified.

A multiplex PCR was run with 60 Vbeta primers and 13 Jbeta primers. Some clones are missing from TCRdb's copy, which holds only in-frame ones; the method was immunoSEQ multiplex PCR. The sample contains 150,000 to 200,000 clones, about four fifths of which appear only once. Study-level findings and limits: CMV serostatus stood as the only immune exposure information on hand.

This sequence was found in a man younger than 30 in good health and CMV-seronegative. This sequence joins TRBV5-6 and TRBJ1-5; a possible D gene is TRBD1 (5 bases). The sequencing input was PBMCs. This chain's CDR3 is CASSPGGGSINQPQHF. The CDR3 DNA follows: TGTGCCAGCAGCCCAGGCGGGGGGTCCATCAATCAGCCCCAGCATTTT.